This TCR beta chain originates from a study of blood T cell repertoires in COVID-19. Study-level background: Samples representing acute and convalescent COVID-19 were sourced from the United States, Italy and Spain. Sample material is recorded as cDNA or gDNA derived from T cells, B-cell-depleted T cells, or PBMCs.

Assay used: immunoSEQ multiplex PCR; TCRdb lists only in-frame clones, some missing. The sample yields about 260,000 clones, about 88% seen once. Germline assignment: CDR1 SNHLY and CDR2 FYNNEI. Trimming removed 5 bases from V and 5 bases from J, with 9 bases in between. The length of the CDR3 is 13 residues. This receptor was identified in a man under 40 with active or convalescent COVID-19. The sequenced material came from peripheral blood. The chain is built from TRBV2 and TRBJ1-4; a weak D match, TRBD1 (5 bases). This CDR3 is CASSRGQNEKLFF. DNA for the CDR3: TGTGCCAGCAGTAGGGGCCAAAATGAAAAACTGTTTTTT.